These 24 T cell receptor beta chains came from one sample sequenced in a study of CD8 T cells in Susac syndrome. After extraction with the RNeasy kit, roughly 0.5 to 1 ug of the RNA was reverse transcribed using random hexamers. TCRdb used MiXCR to reprocess the immunoSEQ multiplex PCR reads, holding one entry per CDR3 protein. The top ten hold more than 0.08% of the sample, which has roughly 190,000 distinct CDR3 sequences, under 97% seen once. The sequenced material came from CD4+ T cells from PBMCs. Receptors were obtained from a human donor with Susac syndrome.

This chain links TRBV13 with TRBJ2-1; 8 bases are a match to TRBD2. Germline loops: CDR1 PRHDT, CDR2 FYEKMQ (reference sequence). With 5 bases clipped from V and 0 bases from J, the junction kept 9 bases outside the gene matches. The CDR3 is 17 amino acids. CDR3 bases: TGTGCCAGCAGCGATAGCGGGGTGACCTACTCCTACAATGAGCAGTTCTTC. Translated: CASSDSGVTYSYNEQFF.

This chain uses TRBV11-2 with TRBJ2-3, with 9 nucleotides matching TRBD2. This CDR3 spans 17 amino acids. CDR1 and CDR2 (germline): SGHAT, FQNNGV. V shed 0 bases, J shed 2 bases, and the junction held 6 bases outside the gene matches. The CDR3 nucleotides read TGTGCCAGCAGCTTAGATTGGGCGGGGGGGCCCACAGATACGCAGTATTTT. This translates into CASSLDWAGGPTDTQYF.

V is TRBV5-1 and J is TRBJ2-1; TRBD2 matches at 11 bases. V trimming: 6 bases; J trimming: 9 bases; junction bases outside the gene matches: 17. Germline CDR1 is SGHRS and CDR2 is YFSETQ. There are 17 residues in the CDR3. CDR3 DNA: TGCGCCAGCAAGTTGGCTAGCGGGGGGCCCGCGCCGAGTGAGCAGTTCTTC. Translation gives CASKLASGGPAPSEQFF.

The V call is TRBV7-2, the J call TRBJ2-3; D is possibly TRBD2 (7 bases). The CDR3 is 14 amino acids. The germline gives CDR1 SGHTA, CDR2 FQGNSA. The V gene lost 2 bases and the J gene lost 6 bases, with 12 bases spanning the gap. The DNA for the CDR3 is TGTGCCAGCAGCTTACCGGGGGGCGCGGATACGCAGTATTTT. Amino acid sequence: CASSLPGGADTQYF.

The rearrangement joins TRBV19 to TRBJ1-6, with D possibly TRBD1 on 6 matching bases. V was cut by 3 bases and J by 7 bases, with 13 bases left in between. This CDR3 spans 15 amino acids. CDR1 and CDR2 (germline): LNHDA, SQIVND (reference sequence). The CDR3 DNA is TGTGCCAGTAGTATCCTAGTGGGGACAAATTCACCCCTCCACTTT. This encodes CASSILVGTNSPLHF.

V is TRBV4-2 and J is TRBJ2-3; D remains unclear. The V end was cut by 0 bases, the J end by 0 bases, with 7 bases between. CDR1 is LGHNA, CDR2 YNFKEQ, per germline. This CDR3 has 15 residues. The CDR3 DNA reads as TGTGCCAGCAGCCAAGAAGGGTCTAGCACAGATACGCAGTATTTT. It yields the protein CASSQEGSSTDTQYF.

The V gene is TRBV11-2, the J gene TRBJ2-4; no reliable D call. The CDR3 loop spans 14 amino acids. V was shortened by 9 bases and J by 1 base, with 13 bases between the two germline ends. CDR1 and CDR2 from the germline V gene are SGHAT and FQNNGV. CDR3 coding DNA: TGTGCCAGTAGCCCATCTGGGGCCAAAAACATTCAGTACTTC. Residues: CASSPSGAKNIQYF. Filled out from reference TRBV11-2 and TRBJ2-4, the complete variable domain reads EAGVAQSPRYKIIEKRQSVAFWCNPISGHATLYWYQQILGQGPKLLIQFQNNGVVDDSQLPKDRFSAERLKGVDSTLKIQPAKLEDSAVYLCASSPSGAKNIQYFGAGTRLSVL.

The chain combines TRBV4-1 with TRBJ2-3; tentatively, D is TRBD2 (7 bases). The CDR3 sequence is 15 residues long. V was pared by 1 base and J by 2 bases, with 10 bases between. Germline CDR1 reads MGHRA; CDR2 reads YSYEKL. The CDR3 loop is CASSQGRGPTDTQYF. In nucleotides, the CDR3 is TGCGCCAGCAGCCAAGGGCGGGGGCCCACAGATACGCAGTATTTT.

The chain uses TRBV5-1 and TRBJ2-5; D possibly corresponds to TRBD2 (6 bases). Trimming took off 4 bases at V and 0 bases at J, with 13 bases between the two ends. The CDR3 is made up of 15 amino acids. CDR1 is SGHRS and CDR2 is YFSETQ in the germline V gene. Here the CDR3 reads CASSLPGEYQETQYF. CDR3 in DNA: TGCGCCAGCAGCCTCCCGGGAGAGTACCAAGAGACCCAGTACTTC.

This chain uses TRBV5-6 with TRBJ2-2; D is tentatively TRBD1 or TRBD2 (5 bases each). The CDR3 sequence is 16 residues long. V dropped 1 base and J dropped 4 bases, with 14 bases sitting between them. CDR1 is SGHDT and CDR2 is YYEEEE in the germline V gene. Here the CDR3 DNA reads TGTGCCAGCAGCTTGAGGGGACCCCCCAGCACCGGGGAGCTGTTTTTT. Translation: CASSLRGPPSTGELFF.

The chain is built from TRBV12-3 or TRBV12-4 and TRBJ2-2; D is uncertain. CDR3 length equals 14 residues. Trimming took off 0 bases at V and 4 bases at J, with 6 bases between the two ends. Written as DNA, the CDR3 is TGTGCCAGCAGTTTAGCAGGGATCACCGGGGAGCTGTTTTTT. Translated: CASSLAGITGELFF.

The count of this clonotype is one. The chain combines TRBV27 with TRBJ2-7, with a tentative D call TRBD1 (5 bases). The length of the CDR3 is 14 residues. The germline CDR1 and CDR2 sequences are MNHEY and SMNVEV (reference sequence). With 2 bases removed from V and 2 bases from J, the gap between germline ends came to 10 bases. The CDR3 here is CASSLKGPPYEQYF. CDR3 sequence (DNA): TGTGCCAGCAGTTTAAAGGGGCCACCCTACGAGCAGTACTTC.

The V and J genes are TRBV18 and TRBJ1-1; perhaps TRBD1 as D (6 bases). CDR3 length: 15 amino acids. Deletions cut 3 bases from V and 6 bases from J, with 17 bases between. Germline V gene sequence: CDR1 KGHSH, CDR2 LQKENI. In nucleotides, the CDR3 is TGTGCCAGCTCACCGACGGGACACAAGGGGGCTGAAGCTTTCTTT. Its protein is CASSPTGHKGAEAFF.

CDR3 loop: CASRTSVYNEQFF. As DNA, the CDR3 is TGTGCCAGCAGGACTAGCGTCTACAATGAGCAGTTCTTC. This rearrangement joins TRBV28 to TRBJ2-1; 8 nucleotides match TRBD2. Germline V gene lookup returns CDR1 MDHEN and CDR2 SYDVKM. CDR3 length equals 13 residues. V trimming: 6 bases; J trimming: 3 bases; junction bases outside the gene matches: 1.

The rearrangement joins TRBV7-9 to TRBJ2-5; 13 bases agree with TRBD2. Germline CDR1 SEHNR, CDR2 FQNEAQ (reference sequence). After removal of 5 bases from V and 5 bases from J, the junction contained 11 bases not matched to a gene. The CDR3 covers 17 residues. The CDR3 protein is CASSPPGVTSGGETQYF. The CDR3, as DNA: TGTGCCAGCAGCCCCCCCGGGGTGACTAGCGGGGGGGAGACCCAGTACTTC.

The genes are TRBV2 and TRBJ2-2, with TRBD1 matching 10 bases. This CDR3 spans 15 amino acids. Germline assignment: CDR1 SNHLY and CDR2 FYNNEI. The junction had 5 bases not matched to a gene; V was cut back by 6 bases and J by 4 bases. CDR3 in amino acids: CASSGTGVSTGELFF. The CDR3 coding sequence is TGTGCCAGCAGCGGGACAGGGGTTAGCACCGGGGAGCTGTTTTTT.

In DNA form, the CDR3 reads TGTGCCAGCAGTTTTTGGAATCAGCCCCAGCATTTT. It specifies CASSFWNQPQHF. This chain joins TRBV27 and TRBJ1-5, with D hard to call. V dropped 3 bases and J dropped 4 bases, with 4 bases sitting between them. Germline V gene lookup returns CDR1 MNHEY and CDR2 SMNVEV (reference sequence). The CDR3 has 12 amino acids.

This clonotype has only one observation. V gene TRBV7-2 combines with J gene TRBJ2-3; D unclear. Looked up from germline, CDR1 is SGHTA and CDR2 is FQGNSA. The length of the CDR3 is 14 residues. V lost 5 bases and J 0 bases, leaving 9 bases between the germline ends. The CDR3 loop is CASSPSPSTDTQYF. In DNA, the CDR3 is TGTGCCAGCAGCCCCTCCCCGAGCACAGATACGCAGTATTTT. Full variable domain (remainder filled in from reference TRBV7-2 and TRBJ2-3): GAGVSQSPSNKVTEKGKDVELRCDPISGHTALYWYRQSLGQGLEFLIYFQGNSAPDKSGLPSDRFSAERTGGSVSTLTIQRTQQEDSAVYLCASSPSPSTDTQYFGPGTRLTVL.

This chain links TRBV5-1 with TRBJ1-2; perhaps TRBD1 as D (5 bases). V was clipped by 2 bases and J by 6 bases, with 23 bases between them. The CDR3 is 17 amino acids. The germline gives CDR1 SGHRS, CDR2 YFSETQ. The CDR3 nucleotides are TGCGCCAGCAGCTTTACAGTTCCCCCGGGCCGGGGGGATGGCTACACCTTC. Its translation is CASSFTVPPGRGDGYTF.

The genes are TRBV6-1 and TRBJ1-1; D is undetermined. The ends were cut back, 6 bases at V and 2 bases at J, with 10 bases in the middle. The germline V gene encodes CDR1 MNHNS and CDR2 SASEGT. CDR3 length: 13 amino acids. The CDR3 bases are TGTGCCAGCAGGGAGGGCAGAAACACTGAAGCTTTCTTT. Residues: CASREGRNTEAFF.

The rearrangement uses TRBV6-5 and TRBJ1-1, with D perhaps TRBD1 (6 bases). Germline V gene sequence: CDR1 MNHEY, CDR2 SVGAGI. Between the trimmed V and J ends, which lost 4 bases and 1 base, there was a span of 10 bases. There are 14 residues in the CDR3. CDR3 sequence (DNA): TGTGCCAGCAGTTCTGGGGGGGCGAACACTGAAGCTTTCTTT. Protein product: CASSSGGANTEAFF.

This chain joins TRBV5-1 and TRBJ1-6; D possibly corresponds to TRBD1 (5 bases). The V gene's germline CDR1 is SGHRS and CDR2 YFSETQ. The CDR3 loop spans 18 amino acids. V was shortened by 4 bases and J by 8 bases, with 25 bases between the two germline ends. CDR3 in amino acids: CASSPRAGSRSLDSPLHF. The CDR3 DNA reads as TGCGCCAGCAGCCCCAGGGCAGGTAGCCGGTCTTTGGATTCACCCCTCCACTTT.

The chain carries TRBV3-1 and TRBJ2-1, with 11 bases lining up with TRBD2. CDR3 length: 15 amino acids. The V segment lost 3 bases and the J segment 5 bases; nucleotides outside the gene matches: 3. Germline loops: CDR1 LGHDT, CDR2 YNNKEL (reference sequence). The CDR3 bases are TGTGCCAGCAGCCAGGGACTAGCGGAAAACAATGAGCAGTTCTTC. This gives the protein CASSQGLAENNEQFF.

This chain joins TRBV6-5 and TRBJ1-1, with 8 positions matching TRBD1. This CDR3 spans 13 amino acids. Germline CDR1 reads MNHEY; CDR2 reads SVGAGI. Unmatched junction bases numbered 13, after V lost 8 bases and J lost 11 bases. CDR3 bases: TGTGCCAGCCAGAAGACAGGGGCTCGGCAGGCTTTCTTT. It yields the protein CASQKTGARQAFF.